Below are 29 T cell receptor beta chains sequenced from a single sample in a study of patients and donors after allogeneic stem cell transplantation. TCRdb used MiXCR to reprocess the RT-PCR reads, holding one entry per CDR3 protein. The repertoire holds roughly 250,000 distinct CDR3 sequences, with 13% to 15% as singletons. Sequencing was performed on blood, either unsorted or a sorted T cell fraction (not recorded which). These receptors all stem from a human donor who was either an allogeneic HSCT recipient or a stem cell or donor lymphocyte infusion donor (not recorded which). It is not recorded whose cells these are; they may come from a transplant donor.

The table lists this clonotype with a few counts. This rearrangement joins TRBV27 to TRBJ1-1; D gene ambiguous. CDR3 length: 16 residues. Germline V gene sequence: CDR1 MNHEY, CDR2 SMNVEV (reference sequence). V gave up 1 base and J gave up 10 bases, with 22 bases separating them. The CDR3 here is CASSLLTPSDTFGAFF. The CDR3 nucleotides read TGTGCCAGCAGTTTATTAACTCCGAGCGATACTTTTGGAGCTTTCTTT.

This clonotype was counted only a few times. The CDR3 DNA is TGCAGTGCTAGACCTTCCAGCTCCTACAATGAGCAGTTCTTC. As protein: CSARPSSSYNEQFF. V is TRBV20-1 and J is TRBJ2-1; the D is unclear. The CDR3 contains 14 residues. V lost 2 bases and J 0 bases, leaving 8 bases between the germline ends. Looked up from germline, CDR1 is DFQATT and CDR2 is SNEGSKA (reference sequence).

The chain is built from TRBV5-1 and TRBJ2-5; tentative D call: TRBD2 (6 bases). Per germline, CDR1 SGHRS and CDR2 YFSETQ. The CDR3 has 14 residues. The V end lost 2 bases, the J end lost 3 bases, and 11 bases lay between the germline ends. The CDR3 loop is CASSFPGRKETQYF. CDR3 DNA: TGCGCCAGCAGCTTCCCGGGGAGGAAAGAGACCCAGTACTTC.

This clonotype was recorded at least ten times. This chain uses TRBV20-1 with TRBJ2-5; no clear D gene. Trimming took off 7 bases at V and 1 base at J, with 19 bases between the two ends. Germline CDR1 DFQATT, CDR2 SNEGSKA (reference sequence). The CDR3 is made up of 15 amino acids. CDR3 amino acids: CSVITQGQPQETQYF. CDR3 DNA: TGCAGTGTTATTACTCAAGGGCAGCCCCAAGAGACCCAGTACTTC.

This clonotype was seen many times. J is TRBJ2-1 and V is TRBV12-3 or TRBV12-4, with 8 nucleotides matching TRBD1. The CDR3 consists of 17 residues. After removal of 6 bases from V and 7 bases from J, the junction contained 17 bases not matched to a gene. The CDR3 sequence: CASSPQTGTGYANEQFF. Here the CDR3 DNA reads TGTGCCAGCAGCCCACAAACCGGGACAGGCTATGCGAATGAGCAGTTCTTC.

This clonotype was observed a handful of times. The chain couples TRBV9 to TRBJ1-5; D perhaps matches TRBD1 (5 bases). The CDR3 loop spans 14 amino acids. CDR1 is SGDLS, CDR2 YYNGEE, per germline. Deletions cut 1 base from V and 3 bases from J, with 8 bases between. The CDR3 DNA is TGTGCCAGCAGCGTAACGGGGGACAATCAGCCCCAGCATTTT. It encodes CASSVTGDNQPQHF.

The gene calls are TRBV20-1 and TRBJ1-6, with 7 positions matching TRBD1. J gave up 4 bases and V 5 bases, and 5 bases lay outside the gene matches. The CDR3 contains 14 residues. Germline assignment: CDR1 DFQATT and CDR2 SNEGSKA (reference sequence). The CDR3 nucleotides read TGCAGTGCTGGGAAGGGACAGTATAATTCACCCCTCCACTTT. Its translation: CSAGKGQYNSPLHF.

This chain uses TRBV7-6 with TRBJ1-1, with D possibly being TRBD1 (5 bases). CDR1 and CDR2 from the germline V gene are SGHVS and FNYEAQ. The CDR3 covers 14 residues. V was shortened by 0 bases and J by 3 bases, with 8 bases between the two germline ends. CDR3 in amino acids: CASSLAWGDTEAFF. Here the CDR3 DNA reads TGTGCCAGCAGCTTAGCGTGGGGGGACACTGAAGCTTTCTTT.

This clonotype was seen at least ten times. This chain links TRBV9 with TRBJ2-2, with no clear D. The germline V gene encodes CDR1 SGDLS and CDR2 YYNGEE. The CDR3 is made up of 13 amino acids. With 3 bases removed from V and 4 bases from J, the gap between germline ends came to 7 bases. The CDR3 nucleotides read TGTGCCAGCAGCGACTCACTCACCGGGGAGCTGTTTTTT. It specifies CASSDSLTGELFF.

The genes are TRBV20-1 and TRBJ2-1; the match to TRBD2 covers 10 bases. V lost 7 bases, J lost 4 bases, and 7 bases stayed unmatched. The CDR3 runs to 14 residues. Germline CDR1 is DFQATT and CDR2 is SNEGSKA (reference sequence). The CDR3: CSVPTSGLYNEQFF. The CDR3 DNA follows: TGCAGTGTTCCGACTAGCGGGCTTTACAATGAGCAGTTCTTC.

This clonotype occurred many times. The CDR3 DNA sequence: TGTGCCAGCACCAACAGGAGGGTGGACACTGAAGCTTTCTTT. Translation: CASTNRRVDTEAFF. The chain recombines TRBV2 with TRBJ1-1, with D possibly being TRBD1 (5 bases). The CDR3 consists of 14 residues. Per germline, CDR1 SNHLY and CDR2 FYNNEI. V lost 7 bases to trimming and J lost 3 bases, with 15 bases between them.

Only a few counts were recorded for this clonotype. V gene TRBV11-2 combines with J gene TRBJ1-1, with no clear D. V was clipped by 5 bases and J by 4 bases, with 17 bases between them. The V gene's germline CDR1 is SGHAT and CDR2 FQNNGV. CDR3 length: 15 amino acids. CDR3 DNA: TGTGCCAGCAGCCCCCGCCCAGTGGGCGCCACTGAAGCTTTCTTT. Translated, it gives CASSPRPVGATEAFF.

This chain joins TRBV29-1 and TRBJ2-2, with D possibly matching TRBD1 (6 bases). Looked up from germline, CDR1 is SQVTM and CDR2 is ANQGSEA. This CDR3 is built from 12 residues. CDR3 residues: CGGGQAGGELFF. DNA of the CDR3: TGCGGGGGCGGTCAGGCGGGCGGGGAGCTGTTTTTT.

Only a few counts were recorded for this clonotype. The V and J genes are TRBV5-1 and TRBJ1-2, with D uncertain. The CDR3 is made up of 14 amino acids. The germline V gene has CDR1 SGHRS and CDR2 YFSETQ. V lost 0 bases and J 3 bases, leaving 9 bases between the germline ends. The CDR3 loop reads CASSLVGNDYGYTF. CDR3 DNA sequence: TGCGCCAGCAGCTTGGTAGGGAACGACTATGGCTACACCTTC.

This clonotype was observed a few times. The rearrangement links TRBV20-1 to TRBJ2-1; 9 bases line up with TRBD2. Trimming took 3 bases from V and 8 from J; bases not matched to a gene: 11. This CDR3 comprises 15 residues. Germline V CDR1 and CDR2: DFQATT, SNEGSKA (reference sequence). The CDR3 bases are TGCAGTGCTAGCAGGCTAGCGGGGATTAACGATGAGCAGTTCTTC. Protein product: CSASRLAGINDEQFF.

In DNA, the CDR3 is TGCGCCAGCAGCCCAACTAGCGGGGGGGCCCGTGGGGCCAACGTCCTGACTTTC. Its protein is CASSPTSGGARGANVLTF. The V call is TRBV4-3, the J call TRBJ2-6, with 13 positions matching TRBD2. The J segment lost 3 bases and the V segment lost 4 bases, leaving 6 bases of the junction unmatched. Germline V gene data show CDR1 as LGHNA and CDR2 as YSLEER. This CDR3 has 18 residues.

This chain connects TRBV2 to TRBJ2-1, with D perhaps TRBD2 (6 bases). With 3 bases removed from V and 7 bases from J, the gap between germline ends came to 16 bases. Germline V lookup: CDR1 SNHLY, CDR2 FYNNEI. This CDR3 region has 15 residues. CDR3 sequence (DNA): TGTGCCAGCAGTGATGGGACTTTTACGGGGAATGAGCAGTTCTTC. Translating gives CASSDGTFTGNEQFF.

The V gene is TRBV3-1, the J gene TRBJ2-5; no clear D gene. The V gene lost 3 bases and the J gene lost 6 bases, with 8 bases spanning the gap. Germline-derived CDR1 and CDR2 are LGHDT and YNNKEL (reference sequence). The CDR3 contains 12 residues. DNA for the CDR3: TGTGCCAGCAGCCAGATTGTGCAGACCCAGTACTTC. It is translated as CASSQIVQTQYF.

The CDR3 here is CASSFAASSTNRAQPQHF. The DNA of the CDR3 is TGTGCCAGCAGCTTTGCGGCATCGTCAACTAACAGGGCTCAGCCCCAGCATTTT. The chain recombines TRBV7-8 with TRBJ1-5, with D maybe TRBD1 (6 bases). The CDR3 spans 18 residues. V shed 3 bases and J shed 6 bases, with 24 bases lying between them. The germline CDR1 and CDR2 sequences are SGHVS and FQNEAQ.

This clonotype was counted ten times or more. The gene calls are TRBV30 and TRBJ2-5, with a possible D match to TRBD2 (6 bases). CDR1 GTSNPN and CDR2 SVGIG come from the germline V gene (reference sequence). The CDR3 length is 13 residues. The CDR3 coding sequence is TGTGCTGCCGGCCGGAGGGTCCGGGAGACCCAGTACTTC. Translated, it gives CAAGRRVRETQYF.

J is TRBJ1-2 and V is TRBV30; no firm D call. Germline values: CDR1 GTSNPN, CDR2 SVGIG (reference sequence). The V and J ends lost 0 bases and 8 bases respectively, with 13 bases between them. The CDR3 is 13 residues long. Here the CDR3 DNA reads TGTGCCTGGAGTGTATCTCCCGTTACCGGCTACACCTTC. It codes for CAWSVSPVTGYTF.

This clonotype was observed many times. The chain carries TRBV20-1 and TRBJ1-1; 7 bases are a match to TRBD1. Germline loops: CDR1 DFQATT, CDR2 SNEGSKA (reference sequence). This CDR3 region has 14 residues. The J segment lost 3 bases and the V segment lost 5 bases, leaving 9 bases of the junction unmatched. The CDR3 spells CSAPFRQGDTEAFF. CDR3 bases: TGCAGTGCTCCCTTCCGACAGGGCGACACTGAAGCTTTCTTT.

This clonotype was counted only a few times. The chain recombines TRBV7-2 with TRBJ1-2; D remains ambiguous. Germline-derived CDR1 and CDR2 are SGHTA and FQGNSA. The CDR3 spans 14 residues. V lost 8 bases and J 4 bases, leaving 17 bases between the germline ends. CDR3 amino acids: CASFLKGPGYGYTF. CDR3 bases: TGTGCCAGCTTCTTGAAGGGCCCGGGCTATGGCTACACCTTC.

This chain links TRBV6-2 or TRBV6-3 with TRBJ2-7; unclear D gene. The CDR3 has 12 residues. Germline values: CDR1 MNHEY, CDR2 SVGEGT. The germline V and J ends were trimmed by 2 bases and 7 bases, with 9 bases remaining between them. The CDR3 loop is CASSYGGWEQYF. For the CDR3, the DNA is TGTGCCAGCAGTTACGGCGGTTGGGAGCAGTACTTC.

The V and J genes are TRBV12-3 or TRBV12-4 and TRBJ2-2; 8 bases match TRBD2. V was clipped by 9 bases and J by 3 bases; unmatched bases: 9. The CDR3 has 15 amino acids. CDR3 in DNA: TGTGCCAGAAGGCTAGCGGGCGAGTACACCGGGGAGCTGTTTTTT. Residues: CARRLAGEYTGELFF.

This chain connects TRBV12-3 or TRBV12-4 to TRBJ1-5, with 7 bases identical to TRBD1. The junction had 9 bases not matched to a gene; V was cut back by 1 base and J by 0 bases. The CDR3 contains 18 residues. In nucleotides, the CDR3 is TGTGCCAGCAGTTTAGTTGTAGGGGGCCGCTATAGCAATCAGCCCCAGCATTTT. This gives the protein CASSLVVGGRYSNQPQHF.

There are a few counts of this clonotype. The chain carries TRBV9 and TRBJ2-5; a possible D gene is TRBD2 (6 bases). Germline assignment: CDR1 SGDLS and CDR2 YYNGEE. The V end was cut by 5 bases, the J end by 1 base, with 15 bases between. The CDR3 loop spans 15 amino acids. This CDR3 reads CASSAGSGLQETQYF. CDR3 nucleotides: TGTGCCAGCAGTGCGGGGAGCGGCCTCCAAGAGACCCAGTACTTC.

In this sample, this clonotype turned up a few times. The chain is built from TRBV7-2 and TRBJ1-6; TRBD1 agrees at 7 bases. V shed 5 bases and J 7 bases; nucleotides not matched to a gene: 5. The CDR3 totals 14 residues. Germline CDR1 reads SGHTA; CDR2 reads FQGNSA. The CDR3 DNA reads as TGTGCCAGCAGCCTCGGGACAGCGAATTCACCCCTCCACTTT. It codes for CASSLGTANSPLHF.

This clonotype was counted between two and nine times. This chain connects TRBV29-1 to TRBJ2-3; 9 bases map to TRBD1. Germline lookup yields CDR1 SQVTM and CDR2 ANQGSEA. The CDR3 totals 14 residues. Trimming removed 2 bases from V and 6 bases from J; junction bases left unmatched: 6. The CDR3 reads CSVEFGTGLDTQYF. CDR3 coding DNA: TGCAGCGTTGAATTCGGGACAGGGTTGGATACGCAGTATTTT.